The 15 T cell receptor beta chains listed next were all sequenced from one sample in a study of cytomegalovirus exposure and HLA in healthy donors. Produced via immunoSEQ multiplex PCR; TCRdb's table is partial and in-frame only. The profile shows about 280,000 clones, approximately 88% of them singletons. The specimen was PBMCs. The receptors here all came from a woman aged 18-35 years in good health and CMV-seronegative.

The V and J genes are TRBV11-2 and TRBJ2-1, with 11 bases lining up with TRBD2. Germline V CDR1 and CDR2: SGHAT, FQNNGV. The ends lost 2 bases at V and 0 bases at J; junction bases unmatched: 9. There are 19 residues in the CDR3. CDR3 coding DNA: TGTGCCAGCAGCTTACCCCACCTTAGCGGGAGGGCCTCCTACAATGAGCAGTTCTTC. Its protein is CASSLPHLSGRASYNEQFF.

This chain joins TRBV28 and TRBJ2-2, with a tentative D call TRBD2 (5 bases). CDR3 length: 14 amino acids. The V end lost 6 bases, the J end lost 6 bases, and 14 bases lay between the germline ends. Germline lookup yields CDR1 MDHEN and CDR2 SYDVKM. The DNA for the CDR3 is TGTGCCAGCAGGCCGGGAAAAGTAGCCGGGGAGCTGTTTTTT. Residues: CASRPGKVAGELFF.

The sample holds one count of this clone. V and J are TRBV5-1 and TRBJ2-5, with 14 nucleotides matching TRBD2. Per the germline V gene, CDR1 is SGHRS and CDR2 is YFSETQ. This CDR3 has 17 amino acids. The trim removed 0 bases at V and 1 base at J, leaving 2 bases unmatched. The CDR3 sequence: CASSLGLAGGPQETQYF. CDR3 coding DNA: TGCGCCAGCAGCTTGGGACTAGCGGGAGGGCCCCAAGAGACCCAGTACTTC.

V gene TRBV5-4 combines with J gene TRBJ2-5, with TRBD1 matching 9 bases. This CDR3 spans 14 amino acids. V dropped 4 bases and J dropped 5; count of bases not matched to a gene: 6. CDR1 is SGHNT and CDR2 is YYREEE in the germline V gene (reference sequence). The chain's CDR3 is CASSGQGLRETQYF. CDR3 bases: TGTGCCAGCAGCGGACAGGGGTTGCGGGAGACCCAGTACTTC. The entire variable domain, with the rest obtained from reference TRBV5-4 and TRBJ2-5, is as follows: ETGVTQSPTHLIKTRGQQVTLRCSSQSGHNTVSWYQQALGQGPQFIFQYYREEENGRGNFPPRFSGLQFPNYSSELNVNALELDDSALYLCASSGQGLRETQYFGPGTRLLVL.

This chain uses TRBV4-1 with TRBJ2-2, with TRBD2 matching 7 bases. Germline values: CDR1 MGHRA, CDR2 YSYEKL. The length of the CDR3 is 15 residues. With V trimmed by 0 bases and J by 13 bases, 11 bases remained unmatched. CDR3 DNA sequence: TGCGCCAGCAGCCAAGATCTGGCTAGCGGTGGGTCGCTGTTTTTT. The encoded protein is CASSQDLASGGSLFF.

This clone was counted once. The rearrangement uses TRBV19 and TRBJ2-2, with 8 bases that match TRBD1. Germline V gene data show CDR1 as LNHDA and CDR2 as SQIVND (reference sequence). V lost 0 bases, J lost 2 bases, and 5 bases stayed unmatched. This CDR3 has 17 residues. CDR3 coding DNA: TGTGCCAGTAGTATAGATCCCGACAGGGGAAACACCGGGGAGCTGTTTTTT. Encoded protein: CASSIDPDRGNTGELFF.

V and J are TRBV28 and TRBJ1-5; D ambiguous. The germline V gene encodes CDR1 MDHEN and CDR2 SYDVKM. CDR3 length: 14 amino acids. The ends were cut back, 3 bases at V and 3 bases at J, with 9 bases in the middle. The CDR3 here is CASSFGGINQPQHF. Written as DNA, the CDR3 is TGTGCCAGCAGTTTTGGAGGGATCAATCAGCCCCAGCATTTT.

The V call is TRBV10-2, the J call TRBJ2-1; 9 bases align to TRBD2. The germline V gene encodes CDR1 WSHSY and CDR2 SAAADI. V shed 0 bases and J 6 bases; nucleotides not matched to a gene: 9. The length of the CDR3 is 17 residues. CDR3 DNA: TGCGCCAGCAGTGAGTCGAATTTAGCGGGAGATGCCAATGAGCAGTTCTTC. This sequence encodes CASSESNLAGDANEQFF.

This chain links TRBV29-1 with TRBJ1-2, with D unresolved. Looked up from germline, CDR1 is SQVTM and CDR2 is ANQGSEA. The CDR3 has 11 amino acids. Trimming shortened V by 4 bases and J by 8 bases, and 11 bases separated the two germline ends. CDR3 protein: CSVAMGSGYTF. CDR3 coding DNA: TGCAGCGTTGCCATGGGGAGCGGCTACACCTTC.

The chain recombines TRBV27 with TRBJ2-2, with a possible D match to TRBD2 (6 bases). V was trimmed by 6 bases and J by 8 bases, leaving 16 bases between them. The CDR3 sequence is 14 residues long. Germline CDR1 reads MNHEY; CDR2 reads SMNVEV (reference sequence). Written as DNA, the CDR3 is TGTGCCAGCAGGGCTAGCGTGCCTTCAGGGGAGCTGTTTTTT. This gives the protein CASRASVPSGELFF.

The CDR3 nucleotides are TGTGCCAGCAGCCCTCAGACTAGCGGGCACCTCTACGAGCAGTACTTC. The encoded protein is CASSPQTSGHLYEQYF. This sequence joins TRBV9 and TRBJ2-7; 10 nucleotides agree with TRBD2. V trimming: 4 bases; J trimming: 3 bases; junction bases outside the gene matches: 10. The germline V gene encodes CDR1 SGDLS and CDR2 YYNGEE. This CDR3 contains 16 residues.

V gene TRBV12-5 combines with J gene TRBJ1-2, with 10 bases fitting TRBD1. This CDR3 has 16 amino acids. Germline V gives CDR1 LGHNT, CDR2 FRNRAP. Trimming at V came to 5 bases and at J to 2 bases, leaving 8 bases not matched to a gene. In nucleotides, the CDR3 is TGTGCTAGTGGTCCTAAACCGGGACAGGGGAACTATGGCTACACCTTC. Its translation is CASGPKPGQGNYGYTF.

This chain links TRBV5-6 with TRBJ2-5, with a possible D match to TRBD1 (7 bases). In germline, CDR1 is SGHDT, CDR2 YYEEEE. The CDR3 spans 15 residues. Trimming shortened V by 0 bases and J by 5 bases, and 14 bases separated the two germline ends. CDR3 coding DNA: TGTGCCAGCAGCTTGGCAGTGACAGGGAGGGAGACCCAGTACTTC. Translating it yields CASSLAVTGRETQYF.

The genes are TRBV27 and TRBJ1-5; TRBD1 matches 9 bases. V was pared by 8 bases and J by 3 bases, with 8 bases of the junction left unmatched. The germline CDR1 and CDR2 sequences are MNHEY and SMNVEV (reference sequence). CDR3 size: 15 residues. The DNA of the CDR3 is TGTGCCAGCTCAATGGGACAGGGATCCAATCAGCCCCAGCATTTT. Its translation is CASSMGQGSNQPQHF.

This clone appeared once. The chain combines TRBV18 with TRBJ2-1; tentatively, D is TRBD2 (5 bases). Germline CDR1 KGHSH, CDR2 LQKENI. V dropped 3 bases and J dropped 10 bases, with 16 bases sitting between them. The CDR3 consists of 14 residues. CDR3 protein: CASSPFRRSQEQFF. Written as DNA, the CDR3 is TGTGCCAGCTCACCGTTCAGGAGGAGTCAGGAGCAGTTCTTC.